The 25 T cell receptor beta chains below come from one sample, sequenced in a study of CD8 T cells in ankylosing spondylitis (dated by TCRdb to about 2017). The library was generated by 5' RACE. Sequencing instrument: Illumina HiSeq 2500. TCRdb trimmed public reads at Q25 via fastp, called clones via MiXCR and kept in-frame beta chains. Merged by CDR3 protein, the rows form single entries marked with the most common genes and DNA. The sample yields 120,000 or so distinct CDR3 sequences; roughly an eighth were counted once. The ten largest clones add up to roughly 3% of the sample. Input material: blood, either unsorted or a sorted T cell fraction (not recorded which). The receptor source for this set is a female donor with ankylosing spondylitis or in good health (not recorded which).

The chain has TRBV5-1 and TRBJ1-1, with D unclear. The CDR3 runs 14 residues. Germline CDR1 reads SGHRS; CDR2 reads YFSETQ. V lost 4 bases to trimming and J lost 1 base, with 11 bases between them. The CDR3 region is CASSPKAENTEAFF. CDR3 bases: TGCGCCAGCAGCCCTAAGGCAGAGAACACTGAAGCTTTCTTT.

This clonotype was detected only a few times. The chain carries TRBV5-6 and TRBJ2-1; 10 bases map to TRBD2. Germline V CDR1 and CDR2: SGHDT, YYEEEE. V shed 0 bases, J shed 4 bases, and the junction held 4 bases outside the gene matches. The CDR3 covers 16 residues. This CDR3 is CASSLELAGKYNEQFF. DNA of the CDR3: TGTGCCAGCAGCTTGGAACTAGCGGGGAAATACAATGAGCAGTTCTTC.

Many counts were recorded for this clonotype. V usage is TRBV7-9 and J usage is TRBJ2-1, with a possible D match to TRBD1 (6 bases). CDR1 is SEHNR and CDR2 is FQNEAQ in the germline V gene (reference sequence). V lost 4 bases, J lost 0 bases, and 10 bases lay in between. The CDR3 contains 15 residues. CDR3 sequence: CASSWGHSSYNEQFF. Written as DNA, the CDR3 is TGTGCCAGCAGCTGGGGACACTCCTCCTACAATGAGCAGTTCTTC.

This clonotype occurred a few times. This chain links TRBV12-3 or TRBV12-4 with TRBJ2-2; TRBD2 matches 12 bases. V lost 5 bases, J lost 7 bases, and 5 bases stayed unmatched. The CDR3 is 15 amino acids. Here the CDR3 DNA reads TGTGCCAGCAGTCCATCTAGCGGGGGGGGCGGGGAGCTGTTTTTT. This sequence encodes CASSPSSGGGGELFF.

This clonotype has ten or more counts. This chain joins TRBV7-9 and TRBJ2-1; tentative D call: TRBD2 (6 bases). CDR3 size: 15 residues. In germline, CDR1 is SEHNR, CDR2 FQNEAQ (reference sequence). V was cut by 5 bases and J by 12 bases, with 23 bases left in between. CDR3 in DNA: TGTGCCAGCAGCCTACCCGGAGGGATCCCCCAGGGGCAGTTCTTC. It specifies CASSLPGGIPQGQFF.

This clonotype was recorded at least ten times. The chain uses TRBV20-1 and TRBJ2-1; maybe TRBD1 (6 bases). The CDR3 loop spans 14 amino acids. Germline loops: CDR1 DFQATT, CDR2 SNEGSKA (reference sequence). V was clipped by 0 bases and J by 6 bases, with 12 bases between them. The CDR3 bases are TGCAGTGCTAGAGACCAACTACAGGGCAATGAGCAGTTCTTC. It encodes CSARDQLQGNEQFF.

The sample holds a few counts of this clonotype. The chain carries TRBV6-6 and TRBJ2-2; the match to TRBD2 covers 7 bases. Germline CDR1 reads MNHNY; CDR2 reads SVGAGI (reference sequence). The CDR3 is made up of 13 amino acids. CDR3 sequence: CAGAGLNTGELFF. The CDR3 DNA sequence: TGTGCGGGAGCGGGATTGAACACCGGGGAGCTGTTTTTT.

This clonotype was detected ten times or more. The chain uses TRBV5-1 and TRBJ2-1, with D perhaps being TRBD1 or TRBD2 (5 bases each). The CDR3 is made up of 13 amino acids. Germline V gives CDR1 SGHRS, CDR2 YFSETQ. The V gene lost 8 bases and the J gene lost 0 bases, with 9 bases spanning the gap. The chain's CDR3 is CASGTDSYNEQFF. The CDR3 coding sequence is TGCGCCAGTGGGACCGACTCCTACAATGAGCAGTTCTTC.

This clonotype appeared a few times. The chain is built from TRBV29-1 and TRBJ2-7, with TRBD2 identical over 7 bases. The CDR3 runs 15 residues. The germline V gene encodes CDR1 SQVTM and CDR2 ANQGSEA. V shed 5 bases, J shed 0 bases, and the junction held 10 bases outside the gene matches. The CDR3 DNA follows: TGCAGCGTTCCCTGTCGGACTAGGAGCTCCTACGAGCAGTACTTC. Translating gives CSVPCRTRSSYEQYF.

This clonotype was recorded at least ten times. The J gene is TRBJ1-2, the V gene TRBV5-1, with D unresolved. The length of the CDR3 is 14 residues. Germline CDR1 and CDR2: SGHRS and YFSETQ. With 4 bases removed from V and 0 bases from J, the gap between germline ends came to 10 bases. CDR3 sequence reads: CASSPDTSNYGYTF. The CDR3 DNA follows: TGCGCCAGCAGCCCAGACACCTCTAACTATGGCTACACCTTC.

This chain uses TRBV7-2 with TRBJ2-1; 11 bases fit TRBD2. The CDR3 extends over 16 amino acids. Germline V gene data show CDR1 as SGHTA and CDR2 as FQGNSA. With V trimmed by 5 bases and J by 7 bases, 10 bases remained unmatched. CDR3 region: CASSKQLIAGGNEQFF. DNA for the CDR3: TGTGCCAGCAGCAAGCAGTTAATAGCGGGGGGGAATGAGCAGTTCTTC.

This clonotype occurred many times. The chain has TRBV6-2 or TRBV6-3 and TRBJ1-5; 7 nucleotides line up with TRBD1. V lost 8 bases to trimming and J lost 3 bases; unmatched junction nucleotides: 4. Germline-derived CDR1 and CDR2 are MNHEY and SVGEGT. This CDR3 region has 13 residues. Written as DNA, the CDR3 is TGTGCCAGCGGGGGACAGCCCAATCAGCCCCAGCATTTT. This sequence encodes CASGGQPNQPQHF.

This clonotype showed up many times. V usage is TRBV29-1 and J usage is TRBJ2-3, with TRBD2 matching 9 bases. Losses at the gene ends were 5 bases for V and 14 bases for J; bases not matched to a gene: 5. CDR1 and CDR2 (germline): SQVTM, ANQGSEA. This CDR3 has 10 amino acids. The chain's CDR3 is CSVWSGGRYF. CDR3 coding DNA: TGCAGCGTTTGGAGCGGGGGGCGGTATTTT.

This clonotype was recorded at least ten times. The chain links TRBV5-1 to TRBJ2-1; TRBD2 matches 10 bases. The ends lost 5 bases at V and 3 bases at J; junction bases unmatched: 8. This CDR3 comprises 16 residues. The germline V gene has CDR1 SGHRS and CDR2 YFSETQ. The CDR3 DNA reads TGCGCCAGCAGGGGGGGGCTAGCGGGAGACTACAATGAGCAGTTCTTC. Protein sequence: CASRGGLAGDYNEQFF.

This clonotype was counted between two and nine times. CDR3 coding DNA: TGCGCCAGCAGCTTGGATGTGGGGGGGAACACTGAAGCTTTCTTT. Translated, it gives CASSLDVGGNTEAFF. The chain combines TRBV5-1 with TRBJ1-1; the D gene is possibly TRBD1 (5 bases). CDR3 size: 15 residues. Germline lookup yields CDR1 SGHRS and CDR2 YFSETQ. The V end lost 0 bases, the J end lost 1 base, and 10 bases lay between the germline ends.

This clonotype occurred many times. This chain joins TRBV5-1 and TRBJ2-1, with 16 bases aligning to TRBD2. This CDR3 region has 18 residues. V lost 0 bases to trimming and J lost 4 bases; unmatched junction nucleotides: 4. CDR1 and CDR2 (germline): SGHRS, YFSETQ. CDR3 region: CASSLEGLAGGIYNEQFF. In nucleotides, the CDR3 is TGCGCCAGCAGCTTGGAGGGACTAGCGGGAGGGATTTACAATGAGCAGTTCTTC.

The chain has TRBV29-1 and TRBJ1-2; D is ambiguous. Trimming removed 7 bases at V and 2 bases at J, with 14 bases between. Germline V gene sequence: CDR1 SQVTM, CDR2 ANQGSEA. This CDR3 spans 13 amino acids. The CDR3, as DNA: TGCAGCGCACGAAGGACGGGAAACTATGGCTACACCTTC. It codes for CSARRTGNYGYTF.

Comments on this clonotype: A junction boundary mismatches the germline segment, possibly from a read error. The genes are TRBV3-1 and TRBJ1-1; no reliable D call. The germline V gene encodes CDR1 LGHDT and CDR2 YNNKEL (reference sequence). The CDR3 is 17 residues long. CDR3 residues: CATSRGGFLRMIPEAFF. The CDR3 DNA reads as TGTGCCACCAGCCGAGGAGGGTTCCTACGAATGATCCCTGAAGCTTTCTTT.

This clonotype appeared many times. The CDR3: CASSKNGDRYNVEQFF. Written as DNA, the CDR3 is TGTGCCAGCAGTAAGAATGGGGACAGGTACAATGTCGAGCAGTTCTTC. The chain carries TRBV12-3 or TRBV12-4 and TRBJ2-1, with 8 nucleotides matching TRBD1. This CDR3 comprises 16 residues. Trimming at V came to 5 bases and at J to 10 bases, leaving 16 bases not matched to a gene.

This clonotype has just a few counts. The chain links TRBV15 to TRBJ2-1; TRBD2 matches at 7 bases. V was pared by 4 bases and J by 7 bases, with 7 bases of the junction left unmatched. Germline CDR1 and CDR2: LNHNV and YYDKDF (reference sequence). The CDR3 length is 14 residues. CDR3 sequence: CATSTSGMGNEQFF. CDR3 nucleotides: TGTGCCACCAGCACGAGCGGGATGGGAAATGAGCAGTTCTTC.

CDR3 sequence (DNA): TGTGCCAGCAGCTCCGCCGGGACCTACAATGAGCAGTTCTTC. Protein sequence: CASSSAGTYNEQFF. The genes are TRBV11-2 and TRBJ2-1; a possible D gene is TRBD2 (5 bases). CDR1 is SGHAT, CDR2 FQNNGV, per germline. The CDR3 extends over 14 amino acids. Trimming removed 4 bases at V and 2 bases at J, with 9 bases between.

This clonotype was counted once. The chain has TRBV4-2 and TRBJ1-4; possibly TRBD1 for D (5 bases). The germline V gene has CDR1 LGHNA and CDR2 YNFKEQ. V was clipped by 4 bases and J by 4 bases, with 13 bases between them. The CDR3 has 15 residues. Here the CDR3 reads CASSRDSGGNEKLFF. As DNA, the CDR3 is TGTGCCAGCAGCCGAGACAGTGGCGGTAATGAAAAACTGTTTTTT.

This chain uses TRBV18 with TRBJ1-5; D is ambiguous. CDR1 is KGHSH and CDR2 is LQKENI in the germline V gene. Trimming removed 2 bases from V and 0 bases from J, with 5 bases in between. The CDR3 loop spans 14 amino acids. The CDR3 nucleotides are TGTGCCAGCTCACCAGTCGATAGCAATCAGCCCCAGCATTTT. It translates to CASSPVDSNQPQHF.

The chain uses TRBV14 and TRBJ2-1, with 15 bases that match TRBD2. Germline lookup yields CDR1 SGHDN and CDR2 FVKESK. The CDR3 has 17 amino acids. The ends lost 2 bases at V and 9 bases at J; junction bases unmatched: 8. The DNA for the CDR3 is TGTGCCAGCAGCCAATGTACCGGGACTAGCGGGAGGAGTGAGCAGTTCTTC. Amino acid sequence: CASSQCTGTSGRSEQFF.

The chain couples TRBV11-3 to TRBJ2-1, with a possible D match to TRBD1 (6 bases). This CDR3 has 16 amino acids. The V end was cut by 4 bases, the J end by 0 bases, with 13 bases between. Germline-derived CDR1 and CDR2 are SGHNT and YENEEA. For the CDR3, the DNA is TGTGCCAGCAGCTCTTCCGACAGGAGCTCCTACAATGAGCAGTTCTTC. Its protein is CASSSSDRSSYNEQFF.